The 25 T cell receptor beta chains listed next were all sequenced from one sample in a study of CD8+CD57+ T cells in acquired aplastic anemia. TCR beta VDJ combinations and CDR3 sequences were profiled from genomic DNA. Each CDR3 protein is one row after TCRdb ran MiXCR on the reads. The repertoire holds roughly 150,000 distinct CDR3 sequences, with around 50% as singletons. CD8+CD57+ cell expansion, shown by flow cytometry, had occurred in the patients selected for sequencing. Specimen: sorted CD4+, CD8+, or CD8+CD57+ T cells (not recorded which) from PBMCs. These receptors originate from a human donor with aplastic anemia.

As to this clonotype: A much bigger clone sits one base away, suggesting this may be a read error. CDR3 sequence: CAASRAQETQYF. Written as DNA, the CDR3 is TGTGCCGCCTCACGGGCACAAGAGACCCAGTACTTC. This chain uses TRBV30 with TRBJ2-5, with D unresolved. V was pared by 8 bases and J by 2 bases, with 12 bases between. The CDR3 totals 12 residues. Germline CDR1 GTSNPN, CDR2 SVGIG (reference sequence).

The genes are TRBV5-1 and TRBJ2-2; 10 bases agree with TRBD1. Per the germline V gene, CDR1 is SGHRS and CDR2 is YFSETQ. The CDR3 length is 17 residues. V was clipped by 4 bases and J by 3 bases; unmatched bases: 9. CDR3 DNA sequence: TGCGCCAGCAGCACCGGGACAGGGGCGCGACACACCGGGGAGCTGTTTTTT. Its protein product is CASSTGTGARHTGELFF.

In this sample, this clonotype turned up a few times. The rearrangement uses TRBV3-1 and TRBJ1-1; the D is unclear. Trimming stripped 4 bases from V and 5 bases from J, with 8 bases between. CDR1 and CDR2 (germline): LGHDT, YNNKEL (reference sequence). The CDR3 runs 12 residues. The CDR3 is CASSPLGTEAFF. The CDR3 nucleotides are TGTGCCAGCAGCCCCTTGGGGACTGAAGCTTTCTTT.

The sample holds a few counts of this clonotype. This rearrangement joins TRBV19 to TRBJ2-7, with TRBD2 as a possible D gene (5 bases). The germline V gene encodes CDR1 LNHDA and CDR2 SQIVND (reference sequence). The V gene lost 5 bases and the J gene lost 7 bases, with 18 bases spanning the gap. The CDR3 consists of 14 residues. Written as DNA, the CDR3 is TGTGCCAGTAGTTTCCAGAGGGTCCCCGGAGAGCAGTACTTC. It encodes CASSFQRVPGEQYF.

This clonotype was seen a handful of times. The chain is built from TRBV5-1 and TRBJ2-1; 10 nucleotides match TRBD2. Losses at the gene ends were 4 bases for V and 3 bases for J; bases not matched to a gene: 10. Germline-derived CDR1 and CDR2 are SGHRS and YFSETQ. The CDR3 has 17 amino acids. CDR3 sequence reads: CASSPSQLAGVYNEQFF. In DNA form, the CDR3 reads TGCGCCAGCAGCCCATCCCAGCTAGCGGGAGTCTACAATGAGCAGTTCTTC. The entire variable domain, with the rest obtained from reference TRBV5-1 and TRBJ2-1, is as follows: KAGVTQTPRYLIKTRGQQVTLSCSPISGHRSVSWYQQTPGQGLQFLFEYFSETQRNKGNFPGRFSGRQFSNSRSEMNVSTLELGDSALYLCASSPSQLAGVYNEQFFGPGTRLTVL.

The J gene is TRBJ1-2, the V gene TRBV30; 7 nucleotides align to TRBD1. V shed 0 bases and J 7 bases; nucleotides not matched to a gene: 8. Per germline, CDR1 GTSNPN and CDR2 SVGIG (reference sequence). This CDR3 region has 14 residues. CDR3 in amino acids: CAWSVVQGRFGYTF. CDR3 nucleotides: TGTGCCTGGAGTGTAGTACAGGGGCGGTTTGGCTACACCTTC.

The genes are TRBV19 and TRBJ2-3; D is possibly TRBD1 (6 bases). Trimming shortened V by 5 bases and J by 0 bases, and 12 bases separated the two germline ends. The CDR3 totals 15 residues. Germline CDR1 LNHDA, CDR2 SQIVND (reference sequence). The CDR3 DNA sequence: TGTGCCAGTAGTGCAAGGACAGTGAGCACAGATACGCAGTATTTT. Encoded protein: CASSARTVSTDTQYF.

As for this clonotype: Compared with germline, one end of the junction differs, possibly owing to a read error. V gene TRBV24-1 combines with J gene TRBJ1-2, with a weak D call TRBD1 (5 bases). This CDR3 contains 16 residues. The germline CDR1 and CDR2 sequences are KGHDR and SFDVKD. This CDR3 reads CASSPYPFDRDYGYTF. As DNA, the CDR3 is TGTGCCAGCAGTCCTTATCCATTTGACAGAGACTATGGCTACACCTTC.

This clonotype was found once. The chain uses TRBV29-1 and TRBJ2-1; tentatively, D is TRBD2 (6 bases). V lost 5 bases, J lost 0 bases, and 11 bases lay in between. Looked up from germline, CDR1 is SQVTM and CDR2 is ANQGSEA. The CDR3 is made up of 14 amino acids. In nucleotides, the CDR3 is TGCAGCGTTTGGGACTTAATCTCCTACAATGAGCAGTTCTTC. Translating gives CSVWDLISYNEQFF.

This clonotype was observed many times. The gene calls are TRBV4-3 and TRBJ2-5, with D unclear. The V gene lost 0 bases and the J gene lost 8 bases, with 13 bases spanning the gap. This CDR3 region has 14 residues. Germline CDR1 reads LGHNA; CDR2 reads YSLEER. CDR3: CASSQESERTTQYF. As DNA, the CDR3 is TGCGCCAGCAGCCAAGAGAGCGAAAGGACCACCCAGTACTTC.

This clonotype was seen a single time. The chain employs TRBV7-3 and TRBJ2-7, with D uncertain. The germline V and J ends were trimmed by 4 bases and 3 bases, with 7 bases remaining between them. CDR1 is SGHTA, CDR2 FQGTGA, per germline. This CDR3 region has 12 residues. Here the CDR3 DNA reads TGTGCCAGCAGCTCTGGGTACTACGAGCAGTACTTC. It codes for CASSSGYYEQYF.

The gene calls are TRBV6-1 and TRBJ1-3; D gene ambiguous. Between the trimmed V and J ends, which lost 4 bases and 4 bases, there was a span of 11 bases. Germline-derived CDR1 and CDR2 are MNHNS and SASEGT. This CDR3 region has 14 residues. This chain's CDR3 is CASSGGPIGNTIYF. For the CDR3, the DNA is TGTGCCAGCAGTGGAGGTCCAATCGGAAACACCATATATTTT.

The CDR3 spells CAWSSRLAGAYEQYF. CDR3 bases: TGTGCCTGGAGTTCCCGACTAGCGGGGGCCTACGAGCAGTACTTC. The chain has TRBV30 and TRBJ2-7; the match to TRBD2 covers 12 bases. In germline, CDR1 is GTSNPN, CDR2 SVGIG (reference sequence). This CDR3 spans 15 amino acids. Germline trimming cut 2 bases from V and 2 bases from J; bases unmatched to any gene: 4.

Turning to this clonotype: Sequence at one end of the junction differs from germline and may be a read error. This chain joins TRBV10-3 and TRBJ1-6; tentatively, D is TRBD1 (5 bases). Germline V lookup: CDR1 ENHRY, CDR2 SYGVKD. The CDR3 is 13 amino acids. CDR3 loop: CASSYSGGSPLHF. The CDR3 DNA reads as TGTGCCAGCAGTTACTCGGGGGGATCACCCCTCCACTTT.

This clonotype occurred many times. This chain joins TRBV20-1 and TRBJ2-1, with 7 bases aligning to TRBD2. CDR1 is DFQATT, CDR2 SNEGSKA, per germline (reference sequence). Unmatched junction bases numbered 8, after V lost 0 bases and J lost 6 bases. The length of the CDR3 is 15 residues. This chain's CDR3 is CSARDSGEGRNEQFF. DNA of the CDR3: TGCAGTGCTAGAGATTCGGGGGAGGGCCGCAATGAGCAGTTCTTC.

V gene TRBV11-2 combines with J gene TRBJ2-1, with TRBD1 matching 9 bases. CDR1 is SGHAT, CDR2 FQNNGV, per germline. This CDR3 is built from 15 residues. With V trimmed by 5 bases and J by 9 bases, 11 bases remained unmatched. This CDR3 is CASSGGQGIRGEQFF. The CDR3 nucleotides read TGTGCCAGCAGCGGCGGACAGGGGATAAGGGGTGAGCAGTTCTTC.

V and J are TRBV2 and TRBJ2-5; D perhaps matches TRBD2 (5 bases). Trimming left V 8 bases short and J 1 base short, with 8 bases between. CDR3 length equals 12 residues. The germline CDR1 and CDR2 sequences are SNHLY and FYNNEI. The chain's CDR3 is CASGLTQETQYF. Written as DNA, the CDR3 is TGTGCCAGCGGACTGACCCAAGAGACCCAGTACTTC.

This clonotype was counted ten times or more. The chain recombines TRBV6-2 or TRBV6-3 with TRBJ2-7; 8 nucleotides line up with TRBD2. Losses at the gene ends were 7 bases for V and 2 bases for J; bases not matched to a gene: 7. The CDR3 is made up of 14 amino acids. The germline V gene has CDR1 MNHEY and CDR2 SVGEGT. CDR3 in amino acids: CASILAGRPYEQYF. The CDR3 DNA reads as TGTGCCAGCATCTTAGCGGGACGTCCCTACGAGCAGTACTTC.

V and J are TRBV12-3 or TRBV12-4 and TRBJ2-6, with 7 positions matching TRBD1. Germline trimming cut 6 bases from V and 2 bases from J; bases unmatched to any gene: 19. This CDR3 has 20 residues. The CDR3 bases are TGTGCCAGCAGGCCTAGGACAGGCCTGCAAGGGGTTCCTGGGGCCAACGTCCTGACTTTC. It is translated as CASRPRTGLQGVPGANVLTF.

A few counts support this clonotype. The chain has TRBV24-1 and TRBJ2-7; 10 bases are a match to TRBD1. Germline V gene lookup returns CDR1 KGHDR and CDR2 SFDVKD. This CDR3 comprises 15 residues. V shed 6 bases and J 6 bases; nucleotides not matched to a gene: 10. CDR3 amino acids: CATSPRDRGVGEQYF. The CDR3 DNA follows: TGTGCCACCAGTCCCCGGGACAGGGGAGTGGGCGAGCAGTACTTC.

This clonotype was recorded at least ten times. The chain uses TRBV25-1 and TRBJ1-3, with D perhaps TRBD1 (5 bases). Germline CDR1 MGHDK, CDR2 SYGVNS. Trimming removed 4 bases at V and 0 bases at J, with 10 bases between. This CDR3 is 15 amino acids long. The DNA for the CDR3 is TGTGCCAGCAGTGGCCGACAGTACTCTGGAAACACCATATATTTT. Amino acid sequence: CASSGRQYSGNTIYF.

For this clonotype: One base away lies a much larger clone, so this may be a sequencing read error. The genes are TRBV4-1 and TRBJ2-1, with unresolved D. CDR1 is MGHRA and CDR2 is YSYEKL in the germline V gene. This CDR3 spans 17 amino acids. The CDR3 DNA follows: TGCGCCGGCAGCCAAGATCGGGCGATACCATCCTACAATGAGCAGTTCTTC. Its protein product is CAGSQDRAIPSYNEQFF.

This clonotype was recorded at least ten times. The chain links TRBV11-1 to TRBJ2-7; D unresolved. The V end was cut by 6 bases, the J end by 5 bases, with 8 bases between. This CDR3 comprises 11 residues. From germline, CDR1 is SGHAT and CDR2 FQDESV (reference sequence). CDR3 nucleotides: TGTGCCAGCAGTCCGGACCACGAGCAGTACTTC. The encoded protein is CASSPDHEQYF.

This clonotype was found a few times. The junction does not match germline at one end; this may be a read error. The gene calls are TRBV5-4 and TRBJ2-3; possibly TRBD1 for D (6 bases). Germline CDR1 is SGHNT and CDR2 is YYREEE (reference sequence). CDR3 length equals 15 residues. The CDR3 reads CASSDRTVGTDAQYF. In DNA, the CDR3 is TGTGCCAGCAGCGATCGGACAGTTGGCACAGATGCGCAGTATTTT.

The chain carries TRBV20-1 and TRBJ2-3; D call uncertain. The CDR3 is 13 amino acids. The ends were cut back, 7 bases at V and 1 base at J, with 12 bases in the middle. The V gene's germline CDR1 is DFQATT and CDR2 SNEGSKA (reference sequence). CDR3 nucleotides: TGCAGTGTTTCAGGTGGGGGCACAGATACGCAGTATTTT. As protein: CSVSGGGTDTQYF.